This TCR beta chain came from a study of metastatic and nonmetastatic thyroid tumors. No patient had received any treatment before thyroid surgery. MiXCR re-clonotyped the PCR reads for TCRdb. The sample contains about 50,000 clones, less than 5% of which appear only once. Germline V CDR1 and CDR2: SGHTA, FQGTGA. The CDR3 runs to 16 residues. The junction had 11 bases not matched to a gene; V was cut back by 5 bases and J by 5 bases. Sequenced input: blood. The sequence was collected from a female donor with papillary thyroid cancer or a benign thyroid nodule (not recorded which). Some clones in this sample may be carry-over from other donors' samples. The V gene is TRBV7-3, the J gene TRBJ2-1; TRBD1 aligns across 8 bases. The CDR3 sequence is CASSLKGQALHNEQFF. Written as DNA, the CDR3 is TGTGCCAGCAGCCTGAAGGGACAGGCCCTCCACAATGAGCAGTTCTTC.